Shown below are 2 T cell receptor beta chains from a single sample sequenced in a study of early T cells in non-severe SARS-CoV-2 infection. TCRdb ran MiXCR on the 5' RACE reads and lists one entry per CDR3 protein. This sample has fewer than 40,000 distinct CDR3 sequences, with about 6% found just once. Specimen: whole blood. The receptor source for this set is an adult who was a healthcare worker with PCR-confirmed SARS-CoV-2 infection or an uninfected control (not recorded which).

This clonotype turned up a few times. The gene calls are TRBV7-3 and TRBJ2-1; 7 nucleotides line up with TRBD2. Germline CDR1 reads SGHTA; CDR2 reads FQGTGA. This CDR3 has 13 residues. Germline trimming cut 1 base from V and 11 bases from J; bases unmatched to any gene: 5. Here the CDR3 reads CASSLNERDQQFF. The DNA for the CDR3 is TGTGCCAGCAGCTTAAACGAGCGGGATCAGCAGTTCTTC. Variable domain in full (rest from reference TRBV7-3 and TRBJ2-1): GAGVSQTPSNKVTEKGKYVELRCDPISGHTALYWYRQSLGQGPEFLIYFQGTGAADDSGLPNDRFFAVRPEGSVSTLKIQRTERGDSAVYLCASSLNERDQQFFGPGTRLTVL.

This clonotype has at least ten counts. The chain recombines TRBV6-2 or TRBV6-3 with TRBJ2-6; D assignment may be TRBD1 or TRBD2 (5 bases each). The CDR3 loop spans 16 amino acids. Germline assignment: CDR1 MNHEY and CDR2 SVGEGT. Trimming stripped 6 bases from V and 0 bases from J, with 12 bases between. The CDR3: CASSQVGDSGANVLTF. CDR3 coding DNA: TGTGCCAGCAGCCAGGTGGGGGACTCTGGGGCCAACGTCCTGACTTTC.